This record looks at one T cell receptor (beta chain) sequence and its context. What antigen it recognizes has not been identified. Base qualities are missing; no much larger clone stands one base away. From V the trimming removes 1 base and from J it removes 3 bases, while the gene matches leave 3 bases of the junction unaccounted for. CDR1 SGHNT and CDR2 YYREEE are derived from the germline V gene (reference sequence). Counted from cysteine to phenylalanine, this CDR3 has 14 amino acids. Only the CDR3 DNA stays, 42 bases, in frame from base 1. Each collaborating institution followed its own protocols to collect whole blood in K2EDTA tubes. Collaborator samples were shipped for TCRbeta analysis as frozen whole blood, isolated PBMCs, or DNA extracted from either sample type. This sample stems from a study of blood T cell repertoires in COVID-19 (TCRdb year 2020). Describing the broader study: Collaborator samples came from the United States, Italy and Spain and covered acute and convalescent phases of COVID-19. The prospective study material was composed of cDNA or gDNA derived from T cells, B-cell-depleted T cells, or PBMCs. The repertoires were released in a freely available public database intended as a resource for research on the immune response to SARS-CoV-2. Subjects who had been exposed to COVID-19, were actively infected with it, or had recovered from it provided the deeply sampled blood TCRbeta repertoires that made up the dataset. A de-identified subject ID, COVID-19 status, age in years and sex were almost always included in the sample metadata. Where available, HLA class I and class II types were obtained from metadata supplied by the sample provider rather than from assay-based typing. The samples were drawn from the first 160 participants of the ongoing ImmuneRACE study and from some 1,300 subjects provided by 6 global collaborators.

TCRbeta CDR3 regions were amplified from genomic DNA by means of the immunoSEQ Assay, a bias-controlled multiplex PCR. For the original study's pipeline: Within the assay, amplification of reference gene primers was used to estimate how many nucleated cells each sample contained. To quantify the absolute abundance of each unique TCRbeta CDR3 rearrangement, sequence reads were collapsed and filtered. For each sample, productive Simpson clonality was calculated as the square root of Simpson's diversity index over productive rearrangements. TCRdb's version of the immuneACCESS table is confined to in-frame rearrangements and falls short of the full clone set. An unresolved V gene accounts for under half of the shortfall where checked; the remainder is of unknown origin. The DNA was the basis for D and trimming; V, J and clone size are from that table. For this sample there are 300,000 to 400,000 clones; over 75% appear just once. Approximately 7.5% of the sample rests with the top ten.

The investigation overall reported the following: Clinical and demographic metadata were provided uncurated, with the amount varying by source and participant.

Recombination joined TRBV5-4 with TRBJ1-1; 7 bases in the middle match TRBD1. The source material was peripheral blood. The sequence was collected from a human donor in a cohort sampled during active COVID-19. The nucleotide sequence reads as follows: TGTGCCAGCAGCTTGACAGGGGCGCACACTGAAGCTTTCTTT. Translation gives CASSLTGAHTEAFF.